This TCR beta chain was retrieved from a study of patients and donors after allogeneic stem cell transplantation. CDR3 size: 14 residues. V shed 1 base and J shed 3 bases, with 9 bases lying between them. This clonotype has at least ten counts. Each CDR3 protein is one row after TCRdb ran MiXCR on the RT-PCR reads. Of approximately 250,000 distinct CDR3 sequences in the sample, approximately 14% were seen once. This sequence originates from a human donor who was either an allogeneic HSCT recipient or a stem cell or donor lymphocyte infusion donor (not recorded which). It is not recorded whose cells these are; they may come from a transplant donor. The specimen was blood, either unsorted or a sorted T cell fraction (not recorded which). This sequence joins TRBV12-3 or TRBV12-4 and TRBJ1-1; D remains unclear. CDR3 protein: CASSLEGTDTEAFF. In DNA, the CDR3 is TGTGCCAGCAGTTTAGAGGGAACGGACACTGAAGCTTTCTTT.